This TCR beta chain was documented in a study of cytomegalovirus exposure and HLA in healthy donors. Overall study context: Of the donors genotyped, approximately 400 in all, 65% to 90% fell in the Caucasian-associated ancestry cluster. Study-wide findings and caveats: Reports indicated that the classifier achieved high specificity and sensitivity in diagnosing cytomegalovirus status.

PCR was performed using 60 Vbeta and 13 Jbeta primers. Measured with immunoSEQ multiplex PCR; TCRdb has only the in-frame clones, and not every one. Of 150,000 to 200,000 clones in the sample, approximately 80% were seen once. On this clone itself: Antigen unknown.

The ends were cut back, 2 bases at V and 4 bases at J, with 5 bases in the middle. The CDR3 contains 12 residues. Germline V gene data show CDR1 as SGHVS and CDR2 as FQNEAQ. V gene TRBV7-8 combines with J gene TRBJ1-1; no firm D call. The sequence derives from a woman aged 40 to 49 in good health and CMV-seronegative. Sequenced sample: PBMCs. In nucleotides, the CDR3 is TGTGCCAGCAGCTTATCTTTCACTGAAGCTTTCTTT. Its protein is CASSLSFTEAFF.